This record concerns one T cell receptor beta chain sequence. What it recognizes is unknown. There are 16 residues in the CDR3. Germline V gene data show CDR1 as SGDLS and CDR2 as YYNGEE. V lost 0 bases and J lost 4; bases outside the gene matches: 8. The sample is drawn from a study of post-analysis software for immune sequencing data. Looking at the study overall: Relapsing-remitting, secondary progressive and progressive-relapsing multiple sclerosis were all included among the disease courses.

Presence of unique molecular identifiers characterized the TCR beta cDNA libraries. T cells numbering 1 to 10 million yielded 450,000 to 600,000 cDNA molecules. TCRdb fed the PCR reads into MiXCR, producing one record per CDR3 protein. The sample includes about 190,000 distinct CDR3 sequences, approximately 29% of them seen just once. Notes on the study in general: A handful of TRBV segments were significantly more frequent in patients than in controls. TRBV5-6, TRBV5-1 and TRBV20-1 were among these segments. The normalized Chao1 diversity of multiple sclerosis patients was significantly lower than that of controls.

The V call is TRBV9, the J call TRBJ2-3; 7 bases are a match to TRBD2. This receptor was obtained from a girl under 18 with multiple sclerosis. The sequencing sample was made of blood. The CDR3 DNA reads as TGTGCCAGCAGCGTAGGGCGGGAGAAGGCTGCAGATACGCAGTATTTT. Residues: CASSVGREKAADTQYF.